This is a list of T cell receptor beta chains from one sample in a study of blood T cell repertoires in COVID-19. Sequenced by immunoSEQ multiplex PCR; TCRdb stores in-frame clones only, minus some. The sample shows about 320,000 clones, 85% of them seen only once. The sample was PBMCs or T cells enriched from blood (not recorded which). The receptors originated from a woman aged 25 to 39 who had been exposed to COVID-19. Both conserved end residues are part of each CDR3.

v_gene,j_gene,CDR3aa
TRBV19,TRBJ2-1,CASRGDSSYNEQFF
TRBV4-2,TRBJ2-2,CASSQDFQARAGELFF
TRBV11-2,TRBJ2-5,CASSPTGLYVMETQYF
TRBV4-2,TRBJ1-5,CASSHFYRDNQPQHF
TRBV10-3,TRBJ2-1,CAISEQDSYNEQFF
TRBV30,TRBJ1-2,CAWSPETLLLNGYTF
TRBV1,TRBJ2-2,CTSSQGQHNSGELFF
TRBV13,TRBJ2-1,CASSLEAGINEQFF
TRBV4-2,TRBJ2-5,CASSQEASGRAGETQYF
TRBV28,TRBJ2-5,CATGNAGETQYF
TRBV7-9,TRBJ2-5,CASSLAEQGAGETQYF
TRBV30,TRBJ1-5,CAWSLGAGNQPQHF
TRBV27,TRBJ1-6,CASSEYDSYRSPLHF
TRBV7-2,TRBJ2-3,CASSSGGTDTQYF
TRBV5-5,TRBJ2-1,CASSLWPSAYNEQFF
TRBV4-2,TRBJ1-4,CASNEGGLNEKLFF
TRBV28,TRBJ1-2,CASSLGTVYGYTF